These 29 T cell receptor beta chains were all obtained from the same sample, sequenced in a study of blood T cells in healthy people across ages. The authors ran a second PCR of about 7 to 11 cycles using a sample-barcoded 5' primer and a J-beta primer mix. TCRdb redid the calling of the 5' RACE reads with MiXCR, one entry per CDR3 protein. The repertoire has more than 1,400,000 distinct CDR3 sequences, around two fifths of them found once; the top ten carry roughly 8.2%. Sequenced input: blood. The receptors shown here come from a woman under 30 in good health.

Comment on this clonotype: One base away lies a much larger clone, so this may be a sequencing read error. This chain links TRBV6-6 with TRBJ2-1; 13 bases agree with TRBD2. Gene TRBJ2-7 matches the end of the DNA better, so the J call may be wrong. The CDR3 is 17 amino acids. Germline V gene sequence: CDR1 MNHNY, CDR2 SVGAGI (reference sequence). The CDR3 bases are TGTGCCAGCAGTTGCTCCGGACTAGCGGGGGTCTACAATGAGCAGTACTTC. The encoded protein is CASSCSGLAGVYNEQYF.

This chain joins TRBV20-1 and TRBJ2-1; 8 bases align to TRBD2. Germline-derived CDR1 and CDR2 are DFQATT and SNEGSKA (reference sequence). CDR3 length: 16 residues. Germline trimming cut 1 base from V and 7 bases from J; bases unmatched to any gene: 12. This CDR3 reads CSARGAGASGFNEQFF. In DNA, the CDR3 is TGCAGTGCTAGAGGGGCGGGGGCTAGCGGGTTTAATGAGCAGTTCTTC.

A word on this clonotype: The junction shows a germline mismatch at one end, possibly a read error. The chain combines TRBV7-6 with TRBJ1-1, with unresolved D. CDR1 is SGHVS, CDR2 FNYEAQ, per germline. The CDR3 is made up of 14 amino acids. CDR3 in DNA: TGTGCCAGCCTCCCTGGAGGCTTGAACGCTGAAGCTTTCTTT. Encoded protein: CASLPGGLNAEAFF.

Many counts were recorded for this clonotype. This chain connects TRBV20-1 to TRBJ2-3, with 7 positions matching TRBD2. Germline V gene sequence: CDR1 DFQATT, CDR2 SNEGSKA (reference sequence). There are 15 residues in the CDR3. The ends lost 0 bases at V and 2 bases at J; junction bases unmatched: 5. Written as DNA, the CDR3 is TGCAGTGCTAGAGATATGAGCGGGAACACAGATACGCAGTATTTT. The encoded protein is CSARDMSGNTDTQYF.

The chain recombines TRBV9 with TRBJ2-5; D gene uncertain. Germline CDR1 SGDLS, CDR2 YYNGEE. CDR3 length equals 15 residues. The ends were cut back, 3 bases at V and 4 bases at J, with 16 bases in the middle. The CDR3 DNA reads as TGTGCCAGCAGCGCTGGGGTAACAGCCCGAGAGACCCAGTACTTC. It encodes CASSAGVTARETQYF.

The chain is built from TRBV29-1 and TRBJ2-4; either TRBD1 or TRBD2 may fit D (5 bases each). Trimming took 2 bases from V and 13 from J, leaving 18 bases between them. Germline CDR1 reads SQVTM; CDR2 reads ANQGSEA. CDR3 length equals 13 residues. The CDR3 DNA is TGCAGCGTTGAACCAGACCCAATGGGGGAGCAGTACTTC. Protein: CSVEPDPMGEQYF.

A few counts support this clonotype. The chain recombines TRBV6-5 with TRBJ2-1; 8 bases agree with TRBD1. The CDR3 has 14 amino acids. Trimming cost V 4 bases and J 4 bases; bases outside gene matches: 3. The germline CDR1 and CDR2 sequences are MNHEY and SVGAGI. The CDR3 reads CASSSRDRYNEQFF. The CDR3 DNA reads TGTGCCAGCAGTTCTAGGGACAGGTACAATGAGCAGTTCTTC.

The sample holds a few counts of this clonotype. CDR3 amino acids: CANLRADRKMGNEQFF. The CDR3 nucleotides read TGTGCCAACCTCCGAGCAGACCGTAAGATGGGCAATGAGCAGTTCTTC. The genes are TRBV12-3 or TRBV12-4 and TRBJ2-1; D call uncertain. This CDR3 has 16 residues. The V end was cut by 10 bases, the J end by 6 bases, with 25 bases between.

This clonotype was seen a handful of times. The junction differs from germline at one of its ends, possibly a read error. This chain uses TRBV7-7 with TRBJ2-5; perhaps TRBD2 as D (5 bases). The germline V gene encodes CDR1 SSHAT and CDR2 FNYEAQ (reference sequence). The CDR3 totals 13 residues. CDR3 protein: CASSRTPEETQYF. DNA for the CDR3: TGTGCTAGCAGTCGGACTCCGGAAGAGACCCAGTACTTC.

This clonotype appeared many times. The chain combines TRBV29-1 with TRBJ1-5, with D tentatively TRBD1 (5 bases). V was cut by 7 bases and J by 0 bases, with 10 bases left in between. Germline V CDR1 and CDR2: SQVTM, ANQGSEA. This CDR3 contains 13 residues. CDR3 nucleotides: TGCAGCGCCACAGGTTTTAGCAATCAGCCCCAGCATTTT. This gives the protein CSATGFSNQPQHF.

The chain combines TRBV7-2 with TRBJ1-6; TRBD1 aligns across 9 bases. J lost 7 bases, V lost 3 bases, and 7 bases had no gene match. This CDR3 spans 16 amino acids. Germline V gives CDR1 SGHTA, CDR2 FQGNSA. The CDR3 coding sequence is TGTGCCAGCAGCTTCGAAAGGACAGGGGCAAATTCACCCCTCCACTTT. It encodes CASSFERTGANSPLHF.

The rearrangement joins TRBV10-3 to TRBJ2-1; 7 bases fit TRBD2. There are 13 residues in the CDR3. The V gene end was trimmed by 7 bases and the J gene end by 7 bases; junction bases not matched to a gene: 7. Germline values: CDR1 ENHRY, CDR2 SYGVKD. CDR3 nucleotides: TGTGCCATCACGGGCGGGAGTTCAAATGAGCAGTTCTTC. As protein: CAITGGSSNEQFF.

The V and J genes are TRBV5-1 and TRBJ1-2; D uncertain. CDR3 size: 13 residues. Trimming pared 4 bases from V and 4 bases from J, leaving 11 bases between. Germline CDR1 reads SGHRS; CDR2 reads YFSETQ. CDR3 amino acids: CASSPDVLYGYTF. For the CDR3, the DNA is TGCGCCAGCAGCCCGGACGTTCTCTATGGCTACACCTTC.

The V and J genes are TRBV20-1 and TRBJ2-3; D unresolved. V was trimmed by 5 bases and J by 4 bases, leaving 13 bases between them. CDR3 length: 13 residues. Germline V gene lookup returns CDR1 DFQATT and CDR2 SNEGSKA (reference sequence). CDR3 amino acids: CSAPKTTADTQYF. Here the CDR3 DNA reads TGCAGTGCTCCAAAGACCACGGCAGATACGCAGTATTTT.

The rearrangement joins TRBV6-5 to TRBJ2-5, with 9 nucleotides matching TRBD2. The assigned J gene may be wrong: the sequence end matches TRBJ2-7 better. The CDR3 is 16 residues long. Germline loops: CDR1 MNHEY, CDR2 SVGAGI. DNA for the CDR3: TGTGCCAGCAGTTCCCGAGTTCGAGCGGGAGGACGCGAGCAGTACTTC. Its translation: CASSSRVRAGGREQYF.

The CDR3 here is CSVAPAAEAFF. In DNA form, the CDR3 reads TGCAGCGTTGCCCCGGCCGCTGAAGCTTTCTTT. The chain is built from TRBV29-1 and TRBJ1-1; the D is unclear. The CDR3 consists of 11 residues. V was trimmed by 4 bases and J by 6 bases, leaving 9 bases between them. The V gene's germline CDR1 is SQVTM and CDR2 ANQGSEA.

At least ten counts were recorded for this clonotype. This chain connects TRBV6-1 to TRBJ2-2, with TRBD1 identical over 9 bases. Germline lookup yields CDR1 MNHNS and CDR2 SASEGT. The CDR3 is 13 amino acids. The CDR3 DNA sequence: TGTGCAACGGACAGGGGGAACACCGGGGAGCTGTTTTTT. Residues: CATDRGNTGELFF.

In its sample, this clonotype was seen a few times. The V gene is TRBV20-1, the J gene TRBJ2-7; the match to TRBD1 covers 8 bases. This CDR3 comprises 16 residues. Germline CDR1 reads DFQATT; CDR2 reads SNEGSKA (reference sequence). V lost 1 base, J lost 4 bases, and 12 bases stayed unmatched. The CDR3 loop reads CSARASLTGELYEQYF. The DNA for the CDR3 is TGCAGTGCTAGAGCAAGCCTGACAGGGGAGTTGTACGAGCAGTACTTC.

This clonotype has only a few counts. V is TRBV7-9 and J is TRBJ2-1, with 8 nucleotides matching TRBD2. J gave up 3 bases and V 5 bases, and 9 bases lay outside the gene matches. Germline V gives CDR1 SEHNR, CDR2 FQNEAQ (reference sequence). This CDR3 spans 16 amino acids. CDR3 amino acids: CASSLQSGSIYNEQFF. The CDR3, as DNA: TGTGCCAGCAGCCTCCAAAGCGGGAGTATCTACAATGAGCAGTTCTTC.

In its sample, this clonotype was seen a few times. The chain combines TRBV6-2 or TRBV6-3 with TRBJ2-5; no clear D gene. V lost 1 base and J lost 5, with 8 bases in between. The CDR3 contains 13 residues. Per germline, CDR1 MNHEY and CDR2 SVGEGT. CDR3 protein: CASSYLYGETQYF. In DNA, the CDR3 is TGTGCCAGCAGTTACTTGTACGGGGAGACCCAGTACTTC.

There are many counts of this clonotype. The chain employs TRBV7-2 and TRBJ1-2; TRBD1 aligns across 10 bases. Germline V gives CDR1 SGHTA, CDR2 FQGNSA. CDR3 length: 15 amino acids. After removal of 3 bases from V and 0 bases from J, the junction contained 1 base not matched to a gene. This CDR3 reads CASSFGTGANYGYTF. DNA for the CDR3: TGTGCCAGCAGCTTCGGGACAGGGGCTAACTATGGCTACACCTTC.

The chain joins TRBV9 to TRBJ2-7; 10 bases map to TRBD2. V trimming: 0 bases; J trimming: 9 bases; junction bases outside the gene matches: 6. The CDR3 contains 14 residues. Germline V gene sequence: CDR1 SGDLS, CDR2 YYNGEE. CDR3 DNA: TGTGCCAGCAGCGTAGGGCTAGCGGGAGACCGGCAGTACTTC. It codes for CASSVGLAGDRQYF.

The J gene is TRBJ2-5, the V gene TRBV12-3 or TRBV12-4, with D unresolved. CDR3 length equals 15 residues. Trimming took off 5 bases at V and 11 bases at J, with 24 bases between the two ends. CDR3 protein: CASSDIGNGAYEQYF. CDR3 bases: TGTGCCAGCAGTGATATTGGGAACGGTGCATATGAGCAGTACTTC.

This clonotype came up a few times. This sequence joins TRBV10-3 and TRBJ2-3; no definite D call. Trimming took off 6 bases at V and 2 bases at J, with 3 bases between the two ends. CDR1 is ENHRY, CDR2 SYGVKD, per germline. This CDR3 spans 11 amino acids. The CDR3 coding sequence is TGTGCCATCAGGTCCACAGATACGCAGTATTTT. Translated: CAIRSTDTQYF.

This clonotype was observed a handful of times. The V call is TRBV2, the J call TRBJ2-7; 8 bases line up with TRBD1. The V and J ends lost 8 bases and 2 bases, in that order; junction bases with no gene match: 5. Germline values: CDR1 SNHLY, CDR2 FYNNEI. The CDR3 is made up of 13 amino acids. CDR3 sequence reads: CASRGQEPYEQYF. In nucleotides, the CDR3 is TGTGCCAGCCGGGGACAGGAGCCCTACGAGCAGTACTTC.

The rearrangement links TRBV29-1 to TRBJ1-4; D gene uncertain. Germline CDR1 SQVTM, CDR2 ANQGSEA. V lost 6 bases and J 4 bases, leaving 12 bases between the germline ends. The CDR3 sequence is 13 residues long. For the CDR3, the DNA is TGCAGCGTCAGACGGCAGGATAATGAAAAACTGTTTTTT. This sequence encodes CSVRRQDNEKLFF. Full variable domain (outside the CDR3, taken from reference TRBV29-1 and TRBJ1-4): SAVISQKPSRDICQRGTSLTIQCQVDSQVTMMFWYRQQPGQSLTLIATANQGSEATYESGFVIDKFPISRPNLTFSTLTVSNMSPEDSSIYLCSVRRQDNEKLFFGSGTQLSVL.

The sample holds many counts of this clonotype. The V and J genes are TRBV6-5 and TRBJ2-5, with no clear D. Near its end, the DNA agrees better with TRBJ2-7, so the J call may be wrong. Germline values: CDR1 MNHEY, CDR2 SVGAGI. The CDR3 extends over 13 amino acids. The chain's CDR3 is CASSYSMGSEQYF. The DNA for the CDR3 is TGTGCCAGCAGTTACTCGATGGGATCCGAGCAGTACTTC.

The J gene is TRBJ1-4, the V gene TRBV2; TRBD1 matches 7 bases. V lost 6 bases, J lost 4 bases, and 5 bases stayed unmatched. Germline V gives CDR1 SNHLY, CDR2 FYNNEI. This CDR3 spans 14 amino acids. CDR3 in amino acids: CASRGDSLNEKLFF. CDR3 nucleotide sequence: TGTGCCAGCAGGGGGGACAGCCTTAATGAAAAACTGTTTTTT.

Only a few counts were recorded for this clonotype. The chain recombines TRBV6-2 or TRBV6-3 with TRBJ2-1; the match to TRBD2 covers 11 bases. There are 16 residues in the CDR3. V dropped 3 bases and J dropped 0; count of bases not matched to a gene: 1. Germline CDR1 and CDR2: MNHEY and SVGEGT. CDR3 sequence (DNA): TGTGCCAGCAGTTATAGCGGGAGGGCCTCCTACAATGAGCAGTTCTTC. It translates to CASSYSGRASYNEQFF.